This T cell receptor (beta chain) appears in the sequencing data of a study of CD8 T cells in ankylosing spondylitis. Germline V gives CDR1 DFQATT, CDR2 SNEGSKA (reference sequence). CDR3 length: 15 amino acids. V gave up 4 bases and J gave up 4 bases; unmatched junction bases: 10. Quantitative barcoded 5'-RACE was used to prepare TCR beta libraries. TCRdb reanalysed the 5' RACE reads using MiXCR and keeps one entry per CDR3 protein. The data contain around 150,000 distinct CDR3 sequences, around 16% of them seen just once; the ten biggest clones take up about 7.6%. The sequence came from a male donor with ankylosing spondylitis or in good health (not recorded which). V usage is TRBV20-1 and J usage is TRBJ2-1; the match to TRBD2 covers 7 bases. Sequenced: blood, either unsorted or a sorted T cell fraction (not recorded which). The chain's CDR3 is CSAIVVPRGYNEQFF. CDR3 nucleotide sequence: TGCAGTGCTATAGTGGTCCCGCGGGGGTACAATGAGCAGTTCTTC.